What follows are 10 T cell receptor beta chains derived from one specimen sequenced in a study of cytomegalovirus exposure and HLA in healthy donors. This PCR relied on a set of 60 Vbeta primers and 13 Jbeta primers. Profiling relied on immunoSEQ multiplex PCR, and the TCRdb table lists in-frame clones only, not all of them. Of 120,000 or so clones listed, about 80% are singletons. Sequencing was performed on PBMCs. The receptors come from a human donor in good health.

This clone has a single count. The V gene is TRBV6-5, the J gene TRBJ1-5; D remains unclear. V was cut by 10 bases and J by 0 bases, with 16 bases left in between. There are 15 residues in the CDR3. Germline V gene data show CDR1 as MNHEY and CDR2 as SVGAGI. The CDR3 loop reads CATVPGTYSNQPQHF. The CDR3 DNA reads as TGTGCCACTGTCCCAGGCACCTATAGCAATCAGCCCCAGCATTTT.

The chain carries TRBV5-4 and TRBJ1-3; 9 positions match TRBD1. Germline trimming cut 4 bases from V and 0 bases from J; bases unmatched to any gene: 8. Germline V gene lookup returns CDR1 SGHNT and CDR2 YYREEE (reference sequence). The length of the CDR3 is 17 residues. DNA of the CDR3: TGTGCCAGCAGCGGTTACAGGGGGCCAAGCTCTGGAAACACCATATATTTT. This codes for CASSGYRGPSSGNTIYF.

This clone was counted between two and nine times. The J gene is TRBJ2-7, the V gene TRBV5-6, with 9 positions matching TRBD1. The CDR3 contains 15 residues. CDR1 SGHDT and CDR2 YYEEEE come from the germline V gene. After removal of 1 base from V and 3 bases from J, the junction contained 5 bases not matched to a gene. The DNA for the CDR3 is TGTGCCAGCAGCTTGTCGTTGGGACAGGGCTACGAGCAGTACTTC. Translation gives CASSLSLGQGYEQYF.

This clone was seen a handful of times. This chain joins TRBV12-5 and TRBJ2-7; D gene unclear. Per germline, CDR1 LGHNT and CDR2 FRNRAP. The length of the CDR3 is 12 residues. Trimming shortened V by 6 bases and J by 0 bases, and 6 bases separated the two germline ends. CDR3 coding DNA: TGTGCTAGTGGCCTGAGCTCCTACGAGCAGTACTTC. Its translation is CASGLSSYEQYF.

This chain connects TRBV18 to TRBJ2-6, with TRBD1 as a possible D gene (5 bases). This CDR3 is 19 amino acids long. Trimming took off 0 bases at V and 0 bases at J, with 15 bases between the two ends. Per germline, CDR1 KGHSH and CDR2 LQKENI. Here the CDR3 DNA reads TGTGCCAGCTCACCACCGATACTGACAGCACCCTCTGGGGCCAACGTCCTGACTTTC. Translation gives CASSPPILTAPSGANVLTF. Using reference TRBV18 and TRBJ2-6 for the parts outside the CDR3, the full variable domain is NAGVMQNPRHLVRRRGQEARLRCSPMKGHSHVYWYRQLPEEGLKFMVYLQKENIIDESGMPKERFSAEFPKEGPSILRIQQVVRGDSAAYFCASSPPILTAPSGANVLTFGAGSRLTVL.

As to this clone: Other DNA sequences within the sample encode an identical CDR3. The J gene is TRBJ1-1, the V gene TRBV9; tentative D call: TRBD1 (6 bases). V was clipped by 2 bases and J by 0 bases, with 8 bases between them. The CDR3 is made up of 14 amino acids. Germline CDR1 reads SGDLS; CDR2 reads YYNGEE. The CDR3 region is CASSVGGMNTEAFF. The CDR3 DNA sequence: TGTGCCAGCAGCGTTGGGGGCATGAACACTGAAGCTTTCTTT.

With regard to this clone: In the same sample, other DNA sequences code for this CDR3. This sequence joins TRBV5-4 and TRBJ1-2; the match to TRBD1 covers 8 bases. Germline V gene data show CDR1 as SGHNT and CDR2 as YYREEE (reference sequence). The CDR3 loop spans 13 amino acids. After removal of 1 base from V and 8 bases from J, the junction contained 4 bases not matched to a gene. DNA of the CDR3: TGTGCCAGCAGCTTGCAGGGGGCGCGGGGCTACACCTTC. It translates to CASSLQGARGYTF.

This clone was observed once. The rearrangement joins TRBV18 to TRBJ2-5, with TRBD1 matching over 7 bases. The J call could be wrong; TRBJ2-7 is a better fit for the DNA end. The germline gives CDR1 KGHSH, CDR2 LQKENI. This CDR3 comprises 14 residues. In DNA, the CDR3 is TGTGCCAGCTCACCAGGGGACAGTCCCTACGAGCAGTACTTC. This encodes CASSPGDSPYEQYF.

V usage is TRBV6-5 and J usage is TRBJ1-2; TRBD1 aligns across 7 bases. Germline lookup yields CDR1 MNHEY and CDR2 SVGAGI. The CDR3 covers 14 residues. The junction had 4 bases not matched to a gene; V was cut back by 2 bases and J by 4 bases. The CDR3 bases are TGTGCCAGCAGTTACGGCCAGGGGGTCTATGGCTACACCTTC. Encoded protein: CASSYGQGVYGYTF.

The V call is TRBV18, the J call TRBJ2-7; possibly TRBD2 for D (6 bases). V was clipped by 7 bases and J by 6 bases, with 16 bases between them. Looked up from germline, CDR1 is KGHSH and CDR2 is LQKENI. This CDR3 has 13 residues. The CDR3 spells CASLPTAGGEQYF. CDR3 coding DNA: TGTGCCAGCTTACCGACAGCGGGTGGCGAGCAGTACTTC.